The 29 T cell receptor beta chains reported below all come from one sample, sequenced in a study of blood T cells in healthy people across ages. The second PCR ran roughly 7 to 12 cycles with a sample-barcoded 5' primer and J-beta primers. TCRdb reanalysed the 5' RACE reads using MiXCR and keeps one entry per CDR3 protein. The table shows about 1.4 million distinct CDR3 sequences, with approximately 63% occurring only once. Sequencing used blood. All receptors come from a man between 18 and 35 years old in good health.

This clonotype was seen many times. This may stem from a read error, because a much larger clone lies one nucleotide away. J is TRBJ2-5 and V is TRBV4-3; 8 nucleotides line up with TRBD2. The junction had 11 bases not matched to a gene; V was cut back by 4 bases and J by 7 bases. The CDR3 contains 15 residues. Germline CDR1 reads LGHNA; CDR2 reads YSLEER. This CDR3 reads CASSPRRAGAGTQYF. CDR3 coding DNA: TGCGCCAGCAGCCCAAGACGAGCGGGGGCAGGGACCCAGTACTTC.

The chain recombines TRBV7-9 with TRBJ1-4; TRBD1 matches 7 bases. The junction had 6 bases not matched to a gene; V was cut back by 5 bases and J by 0 bases. The germline V gene has CDR1 SEHNR and CDR2 FQNEAQ (reference sequence). This CDR3 has 16 residues. The CDR3 DNA reads TGTGCCAGCAGCCCGGACAGGTTTGCAACTAATGAAAAACTGTTTTTT. Encoded protein: CASSPDRFATNEKLFF.

The V gene is TRBV20-1, the J gene TRBJ1-1; possible D gene TRBD1, 5 bases. The V and J ends lost 2 bases and 9 bases respectively, with 10 bases between them. The CDR3 consists of 11 residues. The V gene's germline CDR1 is DFQATT and CDR2 SNEGSKA (reference sequence). The CDR3 sequence: CSARPGKQAFF. CDR3 DNA: TGCAGTGCTAGACCAGGGAAACAAGCTTTCTTT.

The rearrangement joins TRBV20-1 to TRBJ2-5; D gene unclear. Trimming shortened V by 0 bases and J by 4 bases, and 12 bases separated the two germline ends. Looked up from germline, CDR1 is DFQATT and CDR2 is SNEGSKA (reference sequence). The CDR3 is 14 residues long. The CDR3 spells CSARDRVTRETQYF. In DNA form, the CDR3 reads TGCAGTGCTAGAGACCGGGTCACGAGAGAGACCCAGTACTTC.

This clonotype was seen a few times. This chain connects TRBV11-2 to TRBJ2-1; D call uncertain. CDR1 and CDR2 from the germline V gene are SGHAT and FQNNGV. The CDR3 runs to 12 residues. The V end lost 0 bases, the J end lost 8 bases, and 5 bases lay between the germline ends. CDR3 loop: CASSLDQDEQFF. CDR3 DNA: TGTGCCAGCAGCTTAGATCAGGATGAGCAGTTCTTC. The full variable domain, with the rest looked up from reference TRBV11-2 and TRBJ2-1, is EAGVAQSPRYKIIEKRQSVAFWCNPISGHATLYWYQQILGQGPKLLIQFQNNGVVDDSQLPKDRFSAERLKGVDSTLKIQPAKLEDSAVYLCASSLDQDEQFFGPGTRLTVL.

CDR3 sequence reads: CSASRSGLANEQYF. The CDR3 DNA sequence: TGCAGTGCCAGCCGTTCGGGACTAGCAAACGAGCAGTACTTC. This chain uses TRBV20-1 with TRBJ2-7, with 9 bases lining up with TRBD2. The V segment lost 6 bases and the J segment 5 bases; nucleotides outside the gene matches: 11. This CDR3 region has 14 residues. CDR1 DFQATT and CDR2 SNEGSKA come from the germline V gene (reference sequence).

This chain links TRBV4-2 with TRBJ2-3; 9 bases map to TRBD2. CDR1 is LGHNA, CDR2 YNFKEQ, per germline. The CDR3 totals 17 residues. The trim removed 0 bases at V and 0 bases at J, leaving 4 bases unmatched. The CDR3 is CASSQDPSGGSTDTQYF. The DNA for the CDR3 is TGTGCCAGCAGCCAAGACCCGAGCGGGGGGAGCACAGATACGCAGTATTTT.

The V gene is TRBV7-2, the J gene TRBJ2-3; the D gene is possibly TRBD2 (6 bases). This CDR3 has 14 residues. The V end was cut by 5 bases, the J end by 4 bases, with 13 bases between. Germline-derived CDR1 and CDR2 are SGHTA and FQGNSA. The CDR3 bases are TGTGCCAGCAGCCGTGCTAGCGTGTCAGATACGCAGTATTTT. Protein sequence: CASSRASVSDTQYF.

The gene calls are TRBV29-1 and TRBJ1-1; no firm D call. This CDR3 has 12 residues. Trimming cost V 4 bases and J 1 base, with 7 bases left between them. Germline V gene lookup returns CDR1 SQVTM and CDR2 ANQGSEA. The chain's CDR3 is CSVAPPNTEAFF. In DNA form, the CDR3 reads TGCAGCGTTGCCCCACCGAACACTGAAGCTTTCTTT.

The DNA for the CDR3 is TGTGCCAGCTCTGGAGGAGATATGCCCTACAATGAGCAGTTCTTC. Its translation: CASSGGDMPYNEQFF. The rearrangement uses TRBV6-2 or TRBV6-3 and TRBJ2-1; D is possibly TRBD2 (5 bases). CDR1 and CDR2 (germline): MNHEY, SVGEGT. This CDR3 spans 15 amino acids. V gave up 8 bases and J gave up 2 bases, with 16 bases separating them.

The chain employs TRBV5-1 and TRBJ2-1; no definite D call. Germline loops: CDR1 SGHRS, CDR2 YFSETQ. CDR3 length: 12 amino acids. V lost 2 bases, J lost 5 bases, and 5 bases lay in between. The CDR3 here is CASSLKNNEQFF. The DNA of the CDR3 is TGCGCCAGCAGCTTAAAGAACAATGAGCAGTTCTTC.

There are a few counts of this clonotype. The V and J genes are TRBV10-3 and TRBJ2-7; possible D gene TRBD1, 5 bases. Germline CDR1 is ENHRY and CDR2 is SYGVKD. The CDR3 contains 12 residues. V was clipped by 2 bases and J by 6 bases, with 8 bases between them. CDR3 nucleotide sequence: TGTGCCATCAGTGAGGGGGCCAGCGAGCAGTACTTC. It encodes CAISEGASEQYF.

This clonotype has only a few counts. This chain connects TRBV12-3 or TRBV12-4 to TRBJ1-5, with TRBD1 matching over 9 bases. The CDR3 is made up of 17 amino acids. The J segment lost 6 bases and the V segment lost 5 bases, leaving 14 bases of the junction unmatched. The CDR3, as DNA: TGTGCCAGCAGTATCGTTCAGGACAGGGGTGGGTCTCAGCCCCAGCATTTT. Translation: CASSIVQDRGGSQPQHF.

The chain couples TRBV2 to TRBJ2-4, with 7 bases that match TRBD2. The V segment lost 2 bases and the J segment 1 base; nucleotides outside the gene matches: 11. The germline gives CDR1 SNHLY, CDR2 FYNNEI. The CDR3 runs 18 residues. The CDR3 DNA sequence: TGTGCCAGCAGTGAACCGCGGGGGAGACCCGGGGCCAAAAACATTCAGTACTTC. As protein: CASSEPRGRPGAKNIQYF.

In its sample, this clonotype was seen a few times. The CDR3 loop reads CASSVIKDTQYF. In nucleotides, the CDR3 is TGTGCCAGCAGCGTGATTAAAGATACGCAGTATTTT. The chain recombines TRBV9 with TRBJ2-3; no firm D call. The CDR3 loop spans 12 amino acids. V was shortened by 2 bases and J by 5 bases, with 6 bases between the two germline ends. Germline CDR1 is SGDLS and CDR2 is YYNGEE.

The chain uses TRBV24-1 and TRBJ2-1; 9 nucleotides agree with TRBD2. V lost 5 bases to trimming and J lost 4 bases; unmatched junction nucleotides: 2. Germline assignment: CDR1 KGHDR and CDR2 SFDVKD. The CDR3 has 14 residues. The CDR3 DNA reads as TGTGCCACCAGTGGCGGGGGGGCTTACAATGAGCAGTTCTTC. Translation: CATSGGGAYNEQFF.

The chain has TRBV12-3 or TRBV12-4 and TRBJ2-3; weak D call: TRBD1 (5 bases). The CDR3 has 14 residues. Trimming left V 6 bases short and J 4 bases short, with 14 bases between. CDR3 sequence reads: CASRQGHSADTQYF. The CDR3 DNA reads as TGTGCCAGCAGGCAAGGACACAGCGCAGATACGCAGTATTTT.

This chain joins TRBV27 and TRBJ2-5; 9 bases map to TRBD2. The DNA matches TRBJ2-7 better at its end, which makes the J call doubtful. Germline V gene lookup returns CDR1 MNHEY and CDR2 SMNVEV (reference sequence). The CDR3 has 14 amino acids. The CDR3 protein is CASSPEREVYEQYF. The CDR3 DNA is TGTGCCAGCAGTCCCGAGCGGGAGGTCTACGAGCAGTACTTC.

The chain combines TRBV10-2 with TRBJ2-3; no clear D. V gave up 0 bases and J gave up 3 bases, with 7 bases separating them. The CDR3 sequence is 14 residues long. Germline CDR1 reads WSHSY; CDR2 reads SAAADI. The CDR3 DNA reads as TGCGCCAGCAGTGAGTCGCCATATACAGATACGCAGTATTTT. Its translation is CASSESPYTDTQYF.

The rearrangement links TRBV6-5 to TRBJ2-1; unclear D gene. Trimming removed 7 bases at V and 7 bases at J, with 20 bases between. Germline V gives CDR1 MNHEY, CDR2 SVGAGI. The CDR3 totals 15 residues. DNA for the CDR3: TGTGCCAGCAATCCGGAGCCCTACCCCCGGAATGAGCAGTTCTTC. Protein: CASNPEPYPRNEQFF.

The V and J genes are TRBV10-3 and TRBJ1-1; tentative D call: TRBD1 (6 bases). Trimming removed 0 bases from V and 5 bases from J, with 10 bases in between. This CDR3 is built from 14 residues. Germline CDR1 ENHRY, CDR2 SYGVKD. The CDR3, as DNA: TGTGCCATCAGTGAGTCTCCAGGGGAGACTGAAGCTTTCTTT. It yields the protein CAISESPGETEAFF.

V usage is TRBV24-1 and J usage is TRBJ2-1; TRBD2 aligns across 10 bases. This CDR3 contains 14 residues. In germline, CDR1 is KGHDR, CDR2 SFDVKD. The CDR3 coding sequence is TGTGCTACGTCCCTAGCGGGGGCATACAATGAGCAGTTCTTC. Translated, it gives CATSLAGAYNEQFF.

This clonotype came up a few times. A read error may produce the germline difference seen at one junction end. V and J are TRBV5-1 and TRBJ1-1, with 10 bases identical to TRBD1. The CDR3 sequence is 14 residues long. CDR1 and CDR2 (germline): SGHRS, YFSETQ. Here the CDR3 reads CASSLGQGSPEAFF. The CDR3 bases are TGCGCCAGCAGTTTGGGACAGGGGAGTCCCGAAGCTTTCTTT.

J is TRBJ2-3 and V is TRBV6-2 or TRBV6-3; 9 nucleotides line up with TRBD2. The CDR3 covers 14 residues. The germline V gene encodes CDR1 MNHEY and CDR2 SVGEGT. The ends lost 6 bases at V and 4 bases at J; junction bases unmatched: 5. CDR3 sequence reads: CASRGGGDADTQYF. The DNA for the CDR3 is TGTGCCAGCAGAGGCGGGGGGGACGCAGATACGCAGTATTTT.

The chain has TRBV12-3 or TRBV12-4 and TRBJ2-4; 7 bases align to TRBD2. The CDR3 extends over 13 amino acids. The trim removed 11 bases at V and 6 bases at J, leaving 10 bases unmatched. The DNA for the CDR3 is TGTGCCGGCATTGAGCGGGACGGAAACATTCAGTACTTC. Its protein is CAGIERDGNIQYF.

The chain couples TRBV7-9 to TRBJ1-1; TRBD1 is a possible D gene (5 bases). Germline V lookup: CDR1 SEHNR, CDR2 FQNEAQ (reference sequence). Trimming removed 5 bases from V and 8 bases from J, with 15 bases in between. The CDR3 runs to 13 residues. As DNA, the CDR3 is TGTGCCAGCAGCCCGTCGGCTGGGGCCGAAGCTTTCTTT. Translating gives CASSPSAGAEAFF.

The chain uses TRBV5-1 and TRBJ2-3, with D possibly being TRBD2 (6 bases). Trimming removed 5 bases at V and 1 base at J, with 17 bases between. This CDR3 has 16 residues. The germline V gene has CDR1 SGHRS and CDR2 YFSETQ. The CDR3 DNA sequence: TGCGCCAGCAGACTATGGGGGGAAGAGGGCACAGATACGCAGTATTTT. Encoded protein: CASRLWGEEGTDTQYF. The whole variable domain, remainder taken from reference TRBV5-1 and TRBJ2-3, is KAGVTQTPRYLIKTRGQQVTLSCSPISGHRSVSWYQQTPGQGLQFLFEYFSETQRNKGNFPGRFSGRQFSNSRSEMNVSTLELGDSALYLCASRLWGEEGTDTQYFGPGTRLTVL.

This clonotype was found a few times. The gene calls are TRBV5-5 and TRBJ2-3; weak D call: TRBD1 (6 bases). Germline lookup yields CDR1 SGHKS and CDR2 YYEKEE (reference sequence). CDR3 size: 12 residues. V dropped 6 bases and J dropped 4 bases, with 9 bases sitting between them. CDR3 in amino acids: CASNSGADTQYF. CDR3 coding DNA: TGTGCCAGCAACTCAGGGGCAGATACGCAGTATTTT.

The rearrangement uses TRBV4-1 and TRBJ2-4; 8 positions match TRBD2. CDR1 and CDR2 from the germline V gene are MGHRA and YSYEKL. CDR3 size: 15 residues. V lost 0 bases, J lost 13 bases, and 11 bases stayed unmatched. The CDR3, as DNA: TGCGCCAGCAGCCAAGAACCCGGGACTAGAACGCAGCAGTACTTC. It yields the protein CASSQEPGTRTQQYF.